This T cell receptor (beta chain) was observed in a study of blood T cells in healthy people across ages. The table lists this clonotype with a few counts. The length of the CDR3 is 12 residues. CDR1 SQVTM and CDR2 ANQGSEA come from the germline V gene. A sample-barcoded 5' primer and a J-beta primer mix were used in a second PCR of about 7 to 11 cycles. TCRdb processed the 5' RACE reads anew with MiXCR; each CDR3 protein has one entry. Of 800,000 or so distinct CDR3 sequences detected, more than 20% appear once; the ten largest clones hold under 4%. These same records also appear under a second study, on T cells of mothers and their children.

Sequencing was carried out using blood. The chain links TRBV29-1 to TRBJ2-3; 10 positions agree with TRBD2. This TCR was recovered from a boy younger than 18 in good health. The CDR3 bases are TGCAGTGGACTAGCGGGCACAGATACGCAGTATTTT. This encodes CSGLAGTDTQYF.